These T cell receptor beta chains were read from a single sample in a study of T cells after yellow fever vaccination. MiXCR was run by TCRdb on the 5' RACE reads, yielding one entry per CDR3 protein. The sample contains some 320,000 distinct CDR3 sequences, approximately 12% of which appear only once. Sequenced material: CD4+ T cells sorted from PBMCs, taken 45 days after the yellow fever booster vaccination. The source of these receptors is a man aged 18 to 30 who received the YFV17D yellow fever vaccine. Each CDR3 is given with its conserved first and last residue. Each record gives: J gene, clone size, D gene, V gene, CDR3 DNA, CDR3 protein. The D gene is left open where the match is weak. Where a row states a size, it is once, few, many or the class of an expanded clone; other rows omit it.

TRBJ2-4,many,-,TRBV7-2,TGTGCCAGCAGCTTCGGAAGGGGGAACATTCAGTACTTC,CASSFGRGNIQYF
TRBJ2-5,-,TRBD2,TRBV6-2/TRBV6-3,TGTGCCAGCAGTTACGGGACTAGCGGAGAGACCCAGTACTTC,CASSYGTSGETQYF
TRBJ2-5,many,-,TRBV4-2,TGTGCCAGCAGCCAAGTGGCGGCGGCCGCGTACCAAGAGACCCAGTACTTC,CASSQVAAAAYQETQYF
TRBJ2-1,-,-,TRBV19,TGTGCCAGTAGTATAGATCGGGCAGGGACCTACAATGAGCAGTTCTTC,CASSIDRAGTYNEQFF
TRBJ1-6,many,TRBD1,TRBV28,TGTGCCAGCAGTTGGACAGGGGAGACTTCACCCCTCCACTTT,CASSWTGETSPLHF
TRBJ1-2,-,TRBD1,TRBV7-2,TGTGCCAGCAGCTTCCCATACAGGGGAGGCTACACCTTC,CASSFPYRGGYTF
TRBJ1-1,few,TRBD1,TRBV5-1,TGCGCCAGCAGCCCCGGACAGGGAGTAGCGAACACTGAAGCTTTCTTT,CASSPGQGVANTEAFF
TRBJ1-4,few,-,TRBV4-3,TGCGCCAGCGGTCGGCCGGCAACTAATGAAAAACTGTTTTTT,CASGRPATNEKLFF
TRBJ2-1,-,TRBD1,TRBV4-3,TGCGCCAGCCGCCGGGACAGGGGGCAATACGAGCAGTTCTTC,CASRRDRGQYEQFF
TRBJ2-1,-,-,TRBV15,TGTGCCACCAGCAGAGCTTTGAGTGAGCAGTTCTTC,CATSRALSEQFF
TRBJ1-2,many,-,TRBV7-2,TGTGCCAGCAGCTTAGTTACTTCGTCGCGGCGAACCGGGGGGGGCTACACCTTC,CASSLVTSSRRTGGGYTF
TRBJ2-3,few,-,TRBV7-9,TGTGCCAGCAGTCCCCCCGGGGTCCCCACGCAGTATTTT,CASSPPGVPTQYF
TRBJ2-5,-,TRBD1,TRBV7-2,TGTGCCAGCAGCTTAGACAGGGGTTGGGAGACCCAGTACTTC,CASSLDRGWETQYF
TRBJ1-5,many,TRBD1,TRBV7-9,TGTGCCAGCAGCGCGGACAGGGGTGTACGGCAGCCCCAGCATTTT,CASSADRGVRQPQHF
TRBJ2-2,many,TRBD1,TRBV7-2,TGTGCCAGCAGCCCCGATACAGGGGGCTTTAGAACCGGGGAGCTGTTTTTT,CASSPDTGGFRTGELFF
TRBJ1-1,few,-,TRBV11-1,TGTGCCAGCAGCGCGTCAACGGTGAACACTGAAGCTTTCTTT,CASSASTVNTEAFF
TRBJ2-7,few,TRBD2,TRBV5-1,TGCGCCAGCAGCCCCAGGACTAGCGGGGGGGCGCGGGAGCAGTACTTC,CASSPRTSGGAREQYF
TRBJ1-1,-,-,TRBV3-1,TGTGCCAGCAGCCAAGATCGGGGGTGGAAGACTGAAGCTTTCTTT,CASSQDRGWKTEAFF
TRBJ2-7,few,TRBD2,TRBV5-1,TGCGCCAGCAGCTTGGACCCCGGGACGGGGGGTGAGCAGTACTTC,CASSLDPGTGGEQYF
TRBJ2-4,few,-,TRBV10-3,TGTGCCATCAGTGACAGGTTAAACATTCAGTACTTC,CAISDRLNIQYF
TRBJ1-2,-,-,TRBV18,TGTGCCAGCTCACCCTCGACGGAAACCTATGGCTACACCTTC,CASSPSTETYGYTF
TRBJ1-2,once,-,TRBV10-3,TGTGCCATCAGTGAGCCAGAAGGAGGGGCAGGCCATGGCTACACCTTC,CAISEPEGGAGHGYTF
TRBJ1-2,few,-,TRBV12-3/TRBV12-4,TGTGCCAGCAGTTTAGAAGAAGGGATTTCTGGCTACACCTTC,CASSLEEGISGYTF
TRBJ2-3,many,TRBD2,TRBV20-1,TGCAGTGCTAGTGTGGGAGGACTAGCTACAGATACGCAGTATTTT,CSASVGGLATDTQYF
TRBJ2-3,few,TRBD2,TRBV7-2,TGTGCCAGCAGCTTAATGGCGGGGGGGGATACGCAGTATTTT,CASSLMAGGDTQYF
TRBJ2-7,many,-,TRBV12-3/TRBV12-4,TGTGCCAGCGCCGGCCGGACCCAACCCTACGAGCAGTACTTC,CASAGRTQPYEQYF
TRBJ1-5,few,-,TRBV19,TGTGCCAGTAGTATTTCCCCCGCGGGCCAGCCCCAGCATTTT,CASSISPAGQPQHF
TRBJ1-6,once,TRBD1,TRBV6-2/TRBV6-3,TGTGCCACCGACAGGGGATATTCACCCCTCCACTTT,CATDRGYSPLHF
TRBJ2-6,-,TRBD1,TRBV5-4,TGTGCCAGCACCCGGGGGCAGGGGGCGCGGGGGGCCAACGTCCTGACTTTC,CASTRGQGARGANVLTF
TRBJ2-3,few,TRBD2,TRBV12-3/TRBV12-4,TGTGCCAGCAGCTTGCGACTAGCGGGGGTTGATACGCAGTATTTT,CASSLRLAGVDTQYF
TRBJ2-5,few,TRBD2,TRBV5-4,TGTGCCAGCAGCCGCGGGGAGGGCCGAGAGACCCAGTACTTC,CASSRGEGRETQYF
TRBJ2-4,-,-,TRBV4-1,TGCGCCAGCAGCCAAAACCAGGGTAAAAACATTCAGTACTTC,CASSQNQGKNIQYF
TRBJ1-3,-,-,TRBV12-3/TRBV12-4,TGTGCCAGCAGTTTAGCGCGGGGAAACACCATATATTTT,CASSLARGNTIYF
TRBJ2-3,few,TRBD2,TRBV5-1,TGCGCCAGCAGCTTACGGGGGGGCAGCCTTGATACGCAGTATTTT,CASSLRGGSLDTQYF
TRBJ2-1,many,TRBD1,TRBV7-9,TGTGCCAGCAGCATCCGGGACAGAGAGCAGTTCTTC,CASSIRDREQFF
TRBJ2-5,-,-,TRBV12-3/TRBV12-4,TGTGCCAGCAGTTTCTCCCTAGCTTTAGGGACCCAGTACTTC,CASSFSLALGTQYF